This T cell receptor (beta chain) was documented in a study of neurological immune-mediated disorders. By 5'RACE with 10-nucleotide random UMIs, the cDNA was made. In TCRdb, the 5' RACE reads were re-called with MiXCR into one record per CDR3 protein. The top ten hold nearly 2.5% of the sample, which has 35,000 to 40,000 distinct CDR3 sequences, over 2% seen once. CDR1 and CDR2 (germline): MNHEY, SVGAGI. The ends lost 0 bases at V and 4 bases at J; junction bases unmatched: 5. This CDR3 is built from 15 residues. This clonotype was seen at least ten times. The sequencing input was PBMCs. This receptor was taken from a man aged 45-60 years with multiple sclerosis. The chain recombines TRBV6-5 with TRBJ1-1; the match to TRBD1 covers 7 bases. CDR3 bases: TGTGCCAGCAGTTACTCGGAGGGGGCGGCCACTGAAGCTTTCTTT. Translated: CASSYSEGAATEAFF.